The 18 T cell receptor beta chains reported below all come from one sample, sequenced in a study of patients and donors after allogeneic stem cell transplantation. A single record per CDR3 protein comes from TCRdb applying MiXCR to the RT-PCR reads. The table has about 960,000 distinct CDR3 sequences, roughly 17% seen once. The sequenced sample was blood, either unsorted or a sorted T cell fraction (not recorded which). Source of these receptors: a human donor who was either an allogeneic HSCT recipient or a stem cell or donor lymphocyte infusion donor (not recorded which). It is not recorded whose cells these are; they may come from a transplant donor.

Only a few counts were recorded for this clonotype. V usage is TRBV12-3 or TRBV12-4 and J usage is TRBJ2-5; 10 bases align to TRBD2. There are 15 residues in the CDR3. J gave up 5 bases and V 5 bases, and 8 bases lay outside the gene matches. CDR3 sequence: CASSPLAGPEETQYF. The CDR3 DNA reads TGTGCCAGCAGTCCACTAGCGGGGCCGGAGGAGACCCAGTACTTC.

The chain carries TRBV29-1 and TRBJ2-7; 9 nucleotides agree with TRBD2. V lost 8 bases, J lost 4 bases, and 12 bases stayed unmatched. Germline V gene sequence: CDR1 SQVTM, CDR2 ANQGSEA. CDR3 length: 14 amino acids. CDR3: CSYEREATRYEQYF. CDR3 nucleotide sequence: TGCAGCTATGAGCGGGAGGCCACCCGTTACGAGCAGTACTTC.

This clonotype was seen more than once but under ten times. This chain connects TRBV12-3 or TRBV12-4 to TRBJ1-1; 7 bases align to TRBD1. The CDR3 is 15 amino acids. After removal of 5 bases from V and 0 bases from J, the junction contained 6 bases not matched to a gene. This chain's CDR3 is CASSDRQGVNTEAFF. CDR3 bases: TGTGCCAGCAGTGATCGACAGGGTGTGAACACTGAAGCTTTCTTT.

This clonotype was found a few times. The chain has TRBV5-5 and TRBJ2-7, with D possibly matching TRBD1 (6 bases). CDR3 length equals 13 residues. The germline V gene encodes CDR1 SGHKS and CDR2 YYEKEE (reference sequence). Between the trimmed V and J ends, which lost 3 bases and 4 bases, there was a span of 11 bases. The CDR3 DNA sequence: TGTGCCAGCAGCTGGCAGGGGAAGTACGAGCAGTACTTC. It is translated as CASSWQGKYEQYF.

This clonotype was found a few times. The CDR3 DNA reads as TGTGCCAGCAGCCTGCGGACAGTCTACTCTGGCTACACCTTC. Encoded protein: CASSLRTVYSGYTF. V gene TRBV11-2 combines with J gene TRBJ1-2; D is perhaps TRBD1 (6 bases). CDR3 length: 14 residues. V was cut by 5 bases and J by 7 bases, with 17 bases left in between. From germline, CDR1 is SGHAT and CDR2 FQNNGV.

V and J are TRBV4-1 and TRBJ1-5; tentatively, D is TRBD1 (5 bases). Trimming removed 1 base at V and 7 bases at J, with 17 bases between. This CDR3 comprises 16 residues. CDR1 MGHRA and CDR2 YSYEKL come from the germline V gene. In DNA form, the CDR3 reads TGCGCCAGCAGCCAAGGAGGGGATGCAGGTTCGCAGCCCCAGCATTTT. Its translation is CASSQGGDAGSQPQHF.

The gene calls are TRBV11-2 and TRBJ2-3; 11 bases fit TRBD1. Losses at the gene ends were 5 bases for V and 1 base for J; bases not matched to a gene: 8. This CDR3 has 17 residues. Germline assignment: CDR1 SGHAT and CDR2 FQNNGV. CDR3 residues: CASSGTGTGGGTDTQYF. DNA of the CDR3: TGTGCCAGCAGCGGAACCGGGACAGGGGGAGGCACAGATACGCAGTATTTT.

This clonotype was seen a few times. This rearrangement joins TRBV15 to TRBJ2-5, with D possibly matching TRBD1 (6 bases). V lost 2 bases and J 4 bases, leaving 14 bases between the germline ends. This CDR3 is built from 15 residues. Germline V gives CDR1 LNHNV, CDR2 YYDKDF (reference sequence). CDR3 amino acids: CATSRQPGERETQYF. The CDR3 nucleotides read TGTGCCACCAGCAGACAACCAGGGGAGAGAGAGACCCAGTACTTC.

Only a few counts were recorded for this clonotype. V gene TRBV29-1 combines with J gene TRBJ2-5, with 9 nucleotides matching TRBD2. Germline V gene sequence: CDR1 SQVTM, CDR2 ANQGSEA. Unmatched junction bases numbered 2, after V lost 7 bases and J lost 2 bases. CDR3 size: 12 residues. Here the CDR3 DNA reads TGCAGCGGACTAGCGGTACAAGAGACCCAGTACTTC. Protein sequence: CSGLAVQETQYF.

This clonotype came up a few times. The CDR3 DNA sequence: TGTGCCAGCCCCTGGGGGGGTCTCGTGCTAAGCTCCTACAATGAGCAGTTCTTC. It is translated as CASPWGGLVLSSYNEQFF. This chain joins TRBV25-1 and TRBJ2-1, with 7 nucleotides matching TRBD2. Germline CDR1 MGHDK, CDR2 SYGVNS. The V gene end was trimmed by 8 bases and the J gene end by 0 bases; junction bases not matched to a gene: 16. CDR3 length: 18 amino acids.

This clonotype was observed a handful of times. The V gene is TRBV7-8, the J gene TRBJ1-1; D remains unclear. Germline assignment: CDR1 SGHVS and CDR2 FQNEAQ. The CDR3 contains 16 residues. V was cut by 0 bases and J by 5 bases, with 16 bases left in between. The CDR3 DNA reads as TGTGCCAGCAGCTTAGCGCTGGGCGGGTCGGTGACTGAAGCTTTCTTT. Translating gives CASSLALGGSVTEAFF.

This clonotype has only a few counts. This chain joins TRBV29-1 and TRBJ1-2; 11 bases are a match to TRBD1. V was pared by 5 bases and J by 3 bases, with 8 bases of the junction left unmatched. The germline V gene has CDR1 SQVTM and CDR2 ANQGSEA. The length of the CDR3 is 15 residues. The DNA of the CDR3 is TGCAGCGTTCCGGCATGGGGACAGGGGGACTATGGCTACACCTTC. Translation gives CSVPAWGQGDYGYTF.

V usage is TRBV11-3 and J usage is TRBJ2-2; D gene ambiguous. The CDR3 runs 15 residues. Per the germline V gene, CDR1 is SGHNT and CDR2 is YENEEA. V lost 5 bases and J 5 bases, leaving 15 bases between the germline ends. CDR3 sequence (DNA): TGTGCCAGCAGCAAAACCGGCGAAAAAACCGGGGAGCTGTTTTTT. Translated: CASSKTGEKTGELFF.

The chain has TRBV9 and TRBJ1-1, with 9 bases identical to TRBD1. V gave up 0 bases and J gave up 1 base; unmatched junction bases: 13. Per germline, CDR1 SGDLS and CDR2 YYNGEE. The CDR3 runs 19 residues. The CDR3 reads CASSVATPAGTGKNTEAFF. Written as DNA, the CDR3 is TGTGCCAGCAGCGTAGCTACCCCCGCCGGGACAGGGAAGAACACTGAAGCTTTCTTT. The whole variable domain, remainder taken from reference TRBV9 and TRBJ1-1, is DSGVTQTPKHLITATGQRVTLRCSPRSGDLSVYWYQQSLDQGLQFLIQYYNGEERAKGNILERFSAQQFPDLHSELNLSSLELGDSALYFCASSVATPAGTGKNTEAFFGQGTRLTVV.

The gene calls are TRBV20-1 and TRBJ1-5, with TRBD1 as a possible D gene (6 bases). The CDR3 sequence is 15 residues long. Germline V gene data show CDR1 as DFQATT and CDR2 as SNEGSKA (reference sequence). The V gene lost 3 bases and the J gene lost 2 bases, with 14 bases spanning the gap. CDR3 DNA sequence: TGCAGTGCTAGGGAGGGACAACCCCGCAATCAGCCCCAGCATTTT. It encodes CSAREGQPRNQPQHF.

This clonotype was seen a handful of times. This chain links TRBV20-1 with TRBJ2-4; perhaps D is TRBD1 or TRBD2 (6 bases each). Germline lookup yields CDR1 DFQATT and CDR2 SNEGSKA (reference sequence). V lost 2 bases and J lost 2, with 13 bases in between. The CDR3 totals 15 residues. CDR3: CSARRGAWSKNIQYF. The CDR3 region has the DNA TGCAGTGCTAGAAGGGGGGCGTGGTCCAAAAACATTCAGTACTTC.

The chain has TRBV11-2 and TRBJ2-7, with 9 bases that match TRBD2. V lost 4 bases to trimming and J lost 2 bases; unmatched junction nucleotides: 6. The CDR3 is 15 residues long. The germline V gene encodes CDR1 SGHAT and CDR2 FQNNGV. The CDR3, as DNA: TGTGCCAGCAGCTACGGCCGCGGGGGGGCCTACGAGCAGTACTTC. Amino acids: CASSYGRGGAYEQYF.

There are a few counts of this clonotype. The genes are TRBV12-3 or TRBV12-4 and TRBJ1-2; TRBD1 matches 8 bases. The CDR3 length is 13 residues. With V trimmed by 7 bases and J by 4 bases, 5 bases remained unmatched. In nucleotides, the CDR3 is TGTGCCAGCACACGACAGGGGCCCTATGGCTACACCTTC. Encoded protein: CASTRQGPYGYTF.